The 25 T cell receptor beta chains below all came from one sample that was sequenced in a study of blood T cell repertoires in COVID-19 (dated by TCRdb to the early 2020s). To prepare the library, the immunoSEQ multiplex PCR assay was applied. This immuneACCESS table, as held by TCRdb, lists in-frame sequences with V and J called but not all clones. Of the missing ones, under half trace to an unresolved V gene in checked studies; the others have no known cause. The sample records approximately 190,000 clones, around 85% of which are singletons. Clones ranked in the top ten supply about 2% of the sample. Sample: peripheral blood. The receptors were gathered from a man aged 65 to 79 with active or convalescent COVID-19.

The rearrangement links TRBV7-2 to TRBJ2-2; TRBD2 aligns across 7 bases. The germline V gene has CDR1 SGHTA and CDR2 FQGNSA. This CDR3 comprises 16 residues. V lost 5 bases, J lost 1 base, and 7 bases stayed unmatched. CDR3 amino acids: CASSPKRGQNTGELFF. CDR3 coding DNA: TGTGCCAGCAGCCCAAAGCGGGGCCAGAACACCGGGGAGCTGTTTTTT.

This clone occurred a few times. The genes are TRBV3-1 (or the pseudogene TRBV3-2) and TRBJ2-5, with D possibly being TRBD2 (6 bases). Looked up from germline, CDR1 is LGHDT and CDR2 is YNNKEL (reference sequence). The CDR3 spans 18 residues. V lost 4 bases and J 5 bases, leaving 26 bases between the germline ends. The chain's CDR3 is CASSPQLAAVGIRETQYF. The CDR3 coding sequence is TGTGCCAGCAGCCCTCAACTAGCCGCGGTCGGAATTAGGGAGACCCAGTACTTC.

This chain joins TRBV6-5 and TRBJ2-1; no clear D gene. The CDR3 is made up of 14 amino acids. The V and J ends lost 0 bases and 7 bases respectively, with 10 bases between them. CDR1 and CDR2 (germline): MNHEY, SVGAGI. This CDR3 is CASSYSINTNEQFF. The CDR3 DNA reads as TGTGCCAGCAGTTACTCGATCAACACGAATGAGCAGTTCTTC.

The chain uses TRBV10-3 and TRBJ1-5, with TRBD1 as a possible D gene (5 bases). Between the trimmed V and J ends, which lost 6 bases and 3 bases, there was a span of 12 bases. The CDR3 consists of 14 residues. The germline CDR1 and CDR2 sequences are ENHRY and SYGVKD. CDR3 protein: CAIRGEGLNQPQHF. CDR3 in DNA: TGTGCCATCAGGGGGGAGGGACTCAATCAGCCCCAGCATTTT.

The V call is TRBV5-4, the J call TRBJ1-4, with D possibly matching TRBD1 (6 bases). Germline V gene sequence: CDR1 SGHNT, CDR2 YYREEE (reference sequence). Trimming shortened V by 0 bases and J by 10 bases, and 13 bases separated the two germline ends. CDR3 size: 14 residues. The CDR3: CASSLDGGLGKLFF. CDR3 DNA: TGTGCCAGCAGCTTGGACGGGGGGCTGGGAAAACTGTTTTTT.

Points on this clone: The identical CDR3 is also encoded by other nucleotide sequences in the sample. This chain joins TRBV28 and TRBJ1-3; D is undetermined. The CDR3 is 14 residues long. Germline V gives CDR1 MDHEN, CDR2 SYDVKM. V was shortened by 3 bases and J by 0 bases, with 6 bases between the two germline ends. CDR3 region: CASSLRLSGNTIYF. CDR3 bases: TGTGCCAGCAGTTTGCGGCTCTCTGGAAACACCATATATTTT.

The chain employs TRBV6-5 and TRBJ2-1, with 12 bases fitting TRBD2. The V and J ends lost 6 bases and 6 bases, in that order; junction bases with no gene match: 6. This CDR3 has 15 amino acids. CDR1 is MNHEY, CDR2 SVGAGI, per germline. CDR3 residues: CASSTLAGGINEQFF. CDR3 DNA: TGTGCCAGCAGCACACTAGCGGGAGGCATCAATGAGCAGTTCTTC.

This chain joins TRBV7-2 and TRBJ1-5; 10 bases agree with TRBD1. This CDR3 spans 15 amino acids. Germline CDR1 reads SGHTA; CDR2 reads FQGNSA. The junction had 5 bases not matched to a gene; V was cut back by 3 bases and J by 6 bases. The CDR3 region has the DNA TGTGCCAGCAGCTTTTCTGACAGGGGGCTTCAGCCCCAGCATTTT. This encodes CASSFSDRGLQPQHF.

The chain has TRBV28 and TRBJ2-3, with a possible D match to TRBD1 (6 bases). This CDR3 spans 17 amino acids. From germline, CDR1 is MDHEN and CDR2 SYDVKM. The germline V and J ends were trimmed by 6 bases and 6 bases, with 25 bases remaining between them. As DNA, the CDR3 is TGTGCCAGCAGCTCCCGCCGGGACACTAAAACGTGGGATACGCAGTATTTT. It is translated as CASSSRRDTKTWDTQYF. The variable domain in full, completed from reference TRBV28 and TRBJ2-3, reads DVKVTQSSRYLVKRTGEKVFLECVQDMDHENMFWYRQDPGLGLRLIYFSYDVKMKEKGDIPEGYSVSREKKERFSLILESASTNQTSMYLCASSSRRDTKTWDTQYFGPGTRLTVL.

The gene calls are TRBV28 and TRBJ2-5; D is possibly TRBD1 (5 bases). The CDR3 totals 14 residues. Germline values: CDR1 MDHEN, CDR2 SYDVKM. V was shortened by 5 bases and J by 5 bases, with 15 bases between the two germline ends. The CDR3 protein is CASSGTRVRETQYF. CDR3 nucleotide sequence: TGTGCCAGCAGTGGTACCAGGGTGCGGGAGACCCAGTACTTC.

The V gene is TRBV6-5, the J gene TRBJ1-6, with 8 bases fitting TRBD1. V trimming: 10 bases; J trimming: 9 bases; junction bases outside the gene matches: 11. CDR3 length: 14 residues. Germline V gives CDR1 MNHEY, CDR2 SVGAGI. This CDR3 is CATQGAFLLSPLHF. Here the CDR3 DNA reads TGTGCCACGCAGGGGGCATTCCTGCTTTCACCCCTCCACTTT.

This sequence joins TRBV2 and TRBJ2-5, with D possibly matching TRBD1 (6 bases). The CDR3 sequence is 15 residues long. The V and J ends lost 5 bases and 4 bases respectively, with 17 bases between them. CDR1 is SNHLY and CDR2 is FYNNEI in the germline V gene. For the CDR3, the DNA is TGTGCCAGCAGTTGGATAACAGGGTTGGGAGAGACCCAGTACTTC. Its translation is CASSWITGLGETQYF.

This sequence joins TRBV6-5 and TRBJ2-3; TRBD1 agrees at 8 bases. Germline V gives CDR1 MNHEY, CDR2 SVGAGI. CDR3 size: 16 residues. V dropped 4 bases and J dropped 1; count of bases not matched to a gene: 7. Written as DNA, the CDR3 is TGTGCCAGCAGTTCCCGGACAGGGTACGGCACAGATACGCAGTATTTT. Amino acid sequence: CASSSRTGYGTDTQYF.

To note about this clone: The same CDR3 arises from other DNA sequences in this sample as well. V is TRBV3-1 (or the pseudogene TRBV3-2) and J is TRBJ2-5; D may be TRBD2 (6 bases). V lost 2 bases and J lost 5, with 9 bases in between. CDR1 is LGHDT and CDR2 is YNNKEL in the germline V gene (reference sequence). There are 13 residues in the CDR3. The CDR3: CASSQPLAETQYF. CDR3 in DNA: TGTGCCAGCAGCCAACCGCTAGCGGAGACCCAGTACTTC.

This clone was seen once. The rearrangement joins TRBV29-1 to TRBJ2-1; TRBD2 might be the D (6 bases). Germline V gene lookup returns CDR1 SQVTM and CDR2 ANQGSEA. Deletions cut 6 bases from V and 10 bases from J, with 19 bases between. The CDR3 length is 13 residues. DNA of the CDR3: TGCAGCGTAGTTCACGTAGCGGTAGGGGAGCAGTTCTTC. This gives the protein CSVVHVAVGEQFF.

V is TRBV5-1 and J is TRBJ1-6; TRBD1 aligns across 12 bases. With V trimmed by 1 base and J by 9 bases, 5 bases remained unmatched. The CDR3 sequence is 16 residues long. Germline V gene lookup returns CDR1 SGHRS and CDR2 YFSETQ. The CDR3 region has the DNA TGCGCCAGCAGCTTGAGCTGGGACAGGGGGCTTTCACCCCTCCACTTT. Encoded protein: CASSLSWDRGLSPLHF.

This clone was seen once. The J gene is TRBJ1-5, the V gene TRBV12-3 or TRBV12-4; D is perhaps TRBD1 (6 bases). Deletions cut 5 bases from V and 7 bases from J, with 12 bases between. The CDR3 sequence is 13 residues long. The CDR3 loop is CASSPQGPQPQHF. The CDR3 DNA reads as TGTGCCAGCAGTCCACAGGGCCCCCAGCCCCAGCATTTT.

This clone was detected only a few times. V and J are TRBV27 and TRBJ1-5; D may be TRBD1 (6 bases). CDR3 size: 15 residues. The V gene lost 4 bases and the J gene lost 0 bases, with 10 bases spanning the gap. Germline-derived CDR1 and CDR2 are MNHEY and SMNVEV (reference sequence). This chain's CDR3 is CASSSTGLSNQPQHF. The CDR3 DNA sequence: TGTGCCAGCAGTTCGACAGGCCTTAGCAATCAGCCCCAGCATTTT.

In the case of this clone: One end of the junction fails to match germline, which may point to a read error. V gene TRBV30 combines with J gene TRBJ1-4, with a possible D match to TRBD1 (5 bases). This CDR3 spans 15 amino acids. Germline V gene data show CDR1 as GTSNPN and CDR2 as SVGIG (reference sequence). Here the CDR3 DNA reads TGTGCCTGGAGTGTACTTCTGGGGACTAATCAAAAACTGTTTTTT. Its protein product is CAWSVLLGTNQKLFF.

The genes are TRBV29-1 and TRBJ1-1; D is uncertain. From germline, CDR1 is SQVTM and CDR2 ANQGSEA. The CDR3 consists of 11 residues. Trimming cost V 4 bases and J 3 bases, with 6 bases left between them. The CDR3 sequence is CSVVRDTEAFF. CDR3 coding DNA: TGCAGCGTTGTGAGGGACACTGAAGCTTTCTTT.

The CDR3 DNA follows: TGTGCCAGCAGCTTAGCGCTTCTCGGCAGGGATACGCAGTATTTT. Its protein product is CASSLALLGRDTQYF. This chain connects TRBV7-9 to TRBJ2-3; the D is unclear. Germline CDR1 is SEHNR and CDR2 is FQNEAQ (reference sequence). Trimming left V 0 bases short and J 6 bases short, with 13 bases between. The CDR3 length is 15 residues.

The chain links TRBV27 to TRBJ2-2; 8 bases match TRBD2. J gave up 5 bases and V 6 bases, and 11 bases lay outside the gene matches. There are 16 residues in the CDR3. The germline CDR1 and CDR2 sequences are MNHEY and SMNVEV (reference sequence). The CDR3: CASSLRPGGRTGELFF. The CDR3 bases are TGTGCCAGCAGCCTTCGGCCGGGGGGGCGGACCGGGGAGCTGTTTTTT.

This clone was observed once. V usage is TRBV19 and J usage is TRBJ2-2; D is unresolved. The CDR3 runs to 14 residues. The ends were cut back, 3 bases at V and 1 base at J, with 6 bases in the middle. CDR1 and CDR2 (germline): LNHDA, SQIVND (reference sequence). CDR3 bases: TGTGCCAGTAGTATGAACAGGAACACCGGGGAGCTGTTTTTT. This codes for CASSMNRNTGELFF.

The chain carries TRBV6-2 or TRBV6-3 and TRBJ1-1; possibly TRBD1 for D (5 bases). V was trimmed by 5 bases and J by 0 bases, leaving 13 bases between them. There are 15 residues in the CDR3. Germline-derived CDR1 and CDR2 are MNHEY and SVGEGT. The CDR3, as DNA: TGTGCCAGCAGTCCGTCGGACACCCTGAACACTGAAGCTTTCTTT. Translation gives CASSPSDTLNTEAFF.

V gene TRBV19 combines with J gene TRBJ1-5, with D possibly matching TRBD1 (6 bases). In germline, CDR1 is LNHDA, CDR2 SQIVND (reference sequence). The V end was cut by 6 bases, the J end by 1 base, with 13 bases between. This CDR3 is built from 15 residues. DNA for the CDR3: TGTGCCAGTAGCAACGGGACACGGAGCAATCAGCCCCAGCATTTT. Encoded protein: CASSNGTRSNQPQHF.